The following is a T cell receptor (beta chain) sequence with its context. This entry comes from a study of early T cells in non-severe SARS-CoV-2 infection. TCRdb called the 5' RACE reads again in MiXCR, with one record for every CDR3 protein. The sample holds approximately 46,000 distinct CDR3 sequences, about 25% seen once. This CDR3 has 14 residues. The V segment lost 1 base and the J segment 4 bases; nucleotides outside the gene matches: 3. CDR1 is SGHTA, CDR2 FQGNSA, per germline. Sequencing used whole blood, obtained at baseline. The origin of this receptor is an adult who was a healthcare worker with PCR-confirmed SARS-CoV-2 infection or an uninfected control (not recorded which). This rearrangement joins TRBV7-2 to TRBJ1-1, with 7 positions matching TRBD1. The CDR3 DNA sequence: TGTGCCAGCAGCTTAGAGGGGGACAGCACTGAAGCTTTCTTT. Protein: CASSLEGDSTEAFF. Full variable domain (outside the CDR3, taken from reference TRBV7-2 and TRBJ1-1): GAGVSQSPSNKVTEKGKDVELRCDPISGHTALYWYRQSLGQGLEFLIYFQGNSAPDKSGLPSDRFSAERTGGSVSTLTIQRTQQEDSAVYLCASSLEGDSTEAFFGQGTRLTVV.